A single sample is the source of the 16 T cell receptor beta chains below, sequenced in a study of CXCR3-negative and CXCR3-positive naive CD8 T cells. The libraries of TRB cDNA were constructed through 5' RACE using UMI labels. TCRdb reprocessed the 5' RACE reads and reports one entry per CDR3 protein, with no DNA. The sample has about 92,000 distinct CDR3 sequences; the top ten hold 1.5% to 2%. Sequenced sample: naive CXCR3- CD8+ T cells from blood. The subset was: CD45RO-CCR7+CD27+CD95- naive CD8+ T cells lacking CXCR3 (TNR3-). The receptor set was obtained from a human donor in good health. Some clones in this sample may be carry-over from other donors' samples.

This chain links TRBV12-5 with TRBJ2-7; TCRdb calls TRBD2, which cannot be checked without DNA. The CDR3 spans 17 residues. Germline-derived CDR1 and CDR2 are LGHNT and FRNRAP. The CDR3 protein is CASGLSIRPGPSYEQYF.

The chain recombines TRBV9 with TRBJ2-1. CDR1 SGDLS and CDR2 YYNGEE come from the germline V gene. This CDR3 comprises 13 residues. CDR3 loop: CASSVGEVNEQFF.

This chain connects TRBV6-4 to TRBJ2-1; no DNA is available, so the TRBD2 call from TCRdb remains unchecked. The CDR3 totals 15 residues. Germline assignment: CDR1 MRHNA and CDR2 SNTAGT. CDR3 loop: CASSDRGGGAYEQFF.

The chain couples TRBV6-6 to TRBJ1-4; absent DNA, TCRdb's TRBD1 call cannot be checked. This CDR3 spans 16 amino acids. The V gene's germline CDR1 is MNHNY and CDR2 SVGAGI (reference sequence). CDR3: CASRGRGGTDNEKLFF.

The chain carries TRBV11-2 and TRBJ2-2; the D call of TRBD2 rests on TCRdb alone, since no DNA is present to check it. The V gene's germline CDR1 is SGHAT and CDR2 FQNNGV. CDR3 length equals 17 residues. The CDR3 sequence: CASTTNGLAGGSGELFF.

CDR3: CASSLAGTGAQETQYF. The J gene is TRBJ2-5, the V gene TRBV28; with no DNA, the TCRdb D assignment of TRBD1 cannot be verified. The CDR3 totals 16 residues. CDR1 and CDR2 from the germline V gene are MDHEN and SYDVKM.

The rearrangement uses TRBV25-1 and TRBJ2-1; the TCRdb call, TRBD2, lacks DNA for checking. The CDR3 is made up of 15 amino acids. Germline loops: CDR1 MGHDK, CDR2 SYGVNS. The chain's CDR3 is CASSDPGLGDNEQFF.

The chain employs TRBV6-2 or TRBV6-3 and TRBJ1-6. The CDR3 is 14 amino acids. The germline V gene encodes CDR1 MNHEY and CDR2 SVGEGT. The CDR3 sequence is CASSYSATHSPLHF.

The chain is built from TRBV7-2 and TRBJ2-3. The germline V gene encodes CDR1 SGHTA and CDR2 FQGNSA. The CDR3 consists of 13 residues. CDR3 residues: CASTNQTDTTQYF.

This chain joins TRBV7-6 and TRBJ2-2. Germline-derived CDR1 and CDR2 are SGHVS and FNYEAQ. The CDR3 consists of 14 residues. The CDR3 loop reads CASSLYGNTGELFF.

The rearrangement links TRBV5-1 to TRBJ1-6; TCRdb returns TRBD1, unconfirmable since there is no DNA. Looked up from germline, CDR1 is SGHRS and CDR2 is YFSETQ. The CDR3 has 17 residues. CDR3 region: CASSPSGESSYNSPLHF.

This chain joins TRBV6-5 and TRBJ1-1. This CDR3 spans 16 amino acids. Germline lookup yields CDR1 MNHEY and CDR2 SVGAGI. Here the CDR3 reads CASSYGAELMNTEAFF.

The chain combines TRBV6-2 or TRBV6-3 with TRBJ1-1; TCRdb designates TRBD1, a call that cannot be tested without DNA. This CDR3 is built from 11 residues. Germline lookup yields CDR1 MNHEY and CDR2 SVGEGT. The CDR3 sequence is CASNYPGEAFF.

The CDR3 sequence: CASGLAGSTDTQCF. The chain couples TRBV2 to TRBJ2-3; TCRdb outputs TRBD2, but without DNA this stays unchecked. The V gene's germline CDR1 is SNHLY and CDR2 FYNNEI. The CDR3 contains 14 residues.

The CDR3 reads CASRRNYYEQYF. This rearrangement joins TRBV28 to TRBJ2-7. Germline CDR1 reads MDHEN; CDR2 reads SYDVKM. The CDR3 is 12 residues long.

The genes are TRBV29-1 and TRBJ2-1; TCRdb gives TRBD1 as the D gene, but with no DNA this cannot be confirmed. Germline assignment: CDR1 SQVTM and CDR2 ANQGSEA. This CDR3 has 13 residues. The CDR3 reads CSVDYRGGDEQFF.